These T cell receptor beta chains were read from a single sample in a study of cytomegalovirus exposure and HLA in healthy donors. The assay was immunoSEQ multiplex PCR, and TCRdb's table has in-frame clones only and misses some. The profile covers about 240,000 clones, with about 90% appearing a single time and around 1.3% taken by the ten largest. Sequenced: PBMCs. The receptors were sampled from a woman in her twenties or thirties in good health and CMV-seropositive. Each CDR3 is given with its conserved first and last residue. D genes are given only for firm matches. Clone size is given for some rows only: seen once, a few or many times, or a class if the clone is expanded.

TRBV6-1	few	TRBJ1-5	.	CASSEEGAGVQPQHF	TGTGCCAGCAGTGAAGAAGGGGCTGGGGTTCAGCCCCAGCATTTT
TRBV30	.	TRBJ2-5	TRBD1	CAWSRDRRQETQYF	TGTGCCTGGAGCCGGGACAGAAGACAAGAGACCCAGTACTTC
TRBV11-3	.	TRBJ1-2	TRBD1	CARRDRDGIGYGYTF	TGTGCCAGACGGGACAGGGACGGAATTGGATATGGCTACACCTTC
TRBV25-1	.	TRBJ1-3	TRBD1	CASRWTGGGNTIYF	TGTGCCAGCCGATGGACAGGGGGTGGAAACACCATATATTTT
TRBV5-1	.	TRBJ1-3	TRBD1	CASSLALRQGGNTIYF	TGCGCCAGCAGCTTGGCCTTGAGACAGGGTGGAAACACCATATATTTT
TRBV6-4	.	TRBJ2-1	.	CASSDSGSLINEQFF	TGTGCCAGCAGTGACTCTGGTAGTCTAATAAATGAGCAGTTCTTC
TRBV6-5	few	TRBJ2-7	.	CASSYTRANDEQYF	TGTGCCAGCAGTTACACCAGGGCAAACGACGAGCAGTACTTC
TRBV7-3	.	TRBJ2-1	.	CASSKGDEQFF	TGTGCCAGCAGCAAAGGGGATGAGCAGTTCTTC
TRBV28	.	TRBJ2-7	TRBD2	CASRGPGTTSYEQYF	TGTGCCAGCAGAGGGCCCGGGACTACCTCCTACGAGCAGTACTTC
TRBV7-6	.	TRBJ1-3	.	CASAGPGNTIYF	TGTGCCAGCGCAGGGCCTGGAAACACCATATATTTT
TRBV5-1	.	TRBJ1-4	.	CASSLAPGNEKLFF	TGCGCCAGCAGCTTGGCTCCGGGGAATGAAAAACTGTTTTTT
TRBV5-1	.	TRBJ1-2	.	CASSPQHPPSTGYGYTF	TGCGCCAGCAGCCCACAGCACCCCCCTTCTACAGGGTATGGCTACACCTTC
TRBV5-1	.	TRBJ2-7	.	CASSLEGLSYEQYF	TGCGCCAGCAGCTTGGAGGGACTGTCCTACGAGCAGTACTTC
TRBV25-1	.	TRBJ2-7	TRBD2	CASSERRVSGTGEQYF	TGTGCCAGCAGTGAACGACGGGTTAGCGGGACGGGCGAGCAGTACTTC
TRBV4-1	.	TRBJ1-1	TRBD1	CASSHQPTGMNTEAFF	TGCGCCAGCAGCCATCAACCGACAGGGATGAACACTGAAGCTTTCTTT
TRBV6-1	.	TRBJ2-7	TRBD1	CASTDRGISSYEQYF	TGTGCCAGCACCGACAGGGGGATCAGTTCCTACGAGCAGTACTTC
TRBV7-9	.	TRBJ2-1	TRBD2	CASMPSAGGVSNEQFF	TGTGCCAGCATGCCCTCCGCGGGGGGGGTATCCAATGAGCAGTTCTTC
TRBV27	.	TRBJ2-2	.	CASSFSISVNTGELFF	TGTGCCAGCAGTTTCAGTATTTCAGTAAACACCGGGGAGCTGTTTTTT
TRBV19	.	TRBJ2-7	TRBD1	CASKPGQGNEQYF	TGTGCCAGTAAACCGGGACAGGGTAACGAGCAGTACTTC
TRBV2	.	TRBJ2-7	TRBD1	CASSARQGGYEQYF	TGTGCCAGCAGTGCTCGACAGGGGGGCTACGAGCAGTACTTC
TRBV18	.	TRBJ2-3	.	CASSPGGGTDTQYF	TGTGCCAGCTCACCAGGCGGGGGCACAGATACGCAGTATTTT
TRBV27	.	TRBJ2-1	.	CASRENRGPHEQFF	TGTGCCAGCAGAGAAAATAGGGGCCCCCATGAGCAGTTCTTC
TRBV4-1	.	TRBJ2-5	TRBD1	CASSPRQGGQETQYF	TGCGCCAGCAGCCCCCGACAGGGTGGGCAAGAGACCCAGTACTTC
TRBV28	.	TRBJ1-1	.	CASKRGTEAFF	TGTGCCAGCAAAAGAGGGACTGAAGCTTTCTTT
TRBV2	.	TRBJ2-3	TRBD2	CASGVAGRDTDTQYF	TGTGCCAGCGGGGTAGCGGGTCGTGACACAGATACGCAGTATTTT
TRBV29-1	.	TRBJ2-3	.	CSVAGIQGGTDTQYF	TGCAGCGTTGCGGGTATTCAGGGTGGTACAGATACGCAGTATTTT
TRBV6-4	once	TRBJ1-1	.	CASSQGWNTEAFF	TGTGCCAGCAGCCAGGGGTGGAACACTGAAGCTTTCTTT
TRBV2	.	TRBJ2-2	TRBD2	CASSGLAGGGPGELFF	TGTGCCAGCAGTGGACTAGCGGGAGGTGGCCCGGGGGAGCTGTTTTTT
TRBV19	once	TRBJ2-7	TRBD2	CASSIGGGRAGEQYF	TGTGCCAGTAGTATAGGAGGCGGGAGGGCGGGCGAGCAGTACTTC
TRBV28	few	TRBJ1-2	.	CASSFTGLDGYTF	TGTGCCAGCAGTTTTACAGGGTTGGATGGCTACACCTTC
TRBV5-4	.	TRBJ2-3	.	CASSFRRLDVADTQYF	TGTGCCAGCAGCTTTAGAAGACTAGACGTTGCAGATACGCAGTATTTT
TRBV11-3	.	TRBJ2-2	TRBD2	CASTKVLAGTGELFF	TGTGCCAGCACCAAGGTACTAGCGGGTACCGGGGAGCTGTTTTTT
TRBV6-5	once	TRBJ1-1	.	CASRKGRVVGTEAFF	TGTGCCAGCAGAAAAGGGAGGGTTGTAGGCACTGAAGCTTTCTTT
TRBV7-3	.	TRBJ2-2	TRBD2	CASSFSGGNTGELFF	TGTGCCAGCAGCTTTAGCGGGGGGAACACCGGGGAGCTGTTTTTT
TRBV20-1	.	TRBJ2-1	.	CRISRVVF	TGCAGGATTTCCCGGGTAGTCTTC
TRBV9	.	TRBJ2-2	TRBD2	CASSEGIAGLNTGELFF	TGTGCCAGCAGCGAGGGAATAGCGGGACTGAACACCGGGGAGCTGTTTTTT
TRBV28	.	TRBJ2-4	.	CASSLSRDTIAKNIQYF	TGTGCCAGCAGTTTATCCCGGGACACGATAGCCAAAAACATTCAGTACTTC
TRBV10-1	.	TRBJ2-7	.	CASSERFYEQYF	TGCGCCAGCAGTGAACGGTTCTACGAGCAGTACTTC
TRBV4-1	.	TRBJ1-4	TRBD1	CASSHAGTGGEKLFF	TGCGCCAGCAGCCACGCCGGGACAGGGGGAGAAAAACTGTTTTTT
TRBV27	.	TRBJ2-2	.	CASSMTGTYTGELFF	TGTGCCAGCAGCATGACTGGTACTTACACCGGGGAGCTGTTTTTT
TRBV19	.	TRBJ1-1	TRBD1	CASSTPGTGGTEAFF	TGTGCCAGTAGTACACCCGGGACAGGGGGGACTGAAGCTTTCTTT
TRBV4-2	.	TRBJ2-1	.	CASSQEGDSSYNEQFF	TGTGCCAGCAGCCAAGAGGGCGACAGCTCCTACAATGAGCAGTTCTTC
TRBV19	.	TRBJ2-7	.	CASSIGVRDEQYF	TGTGCCAGTAGTATAGGGGTCCGGGACGAGCAGTACTTC
TRBV10-3	few	TRBJ2-2	.	CAAAASTGELFF	TGTGCCGCAGCGGCTAGCACCGGGGAGCTGTTTTTT
TRBV18	.	TRBJ1-5	.	CASSQRQGKDQPQHF	TGTGCCAGCTCACAACGGCAGGGGAAGGATCAGCCCCAGCATTTT
TRBV28	.	TRBJ2-3	.	CASSPDSWQYF	TGTGCCAGCAGTCCGGACTCTTGGCAGTATTTT
TRBV9	.	TRBJ1-2	TRBD1	CASSQGGQGALYGYTF	TGTGCCAGCAGCCAGGGGGGACAGGGGGCGCTTTATGGCTACACCTTC
TRBV7-2	.	TRBJ2-3	.	CASSHYLASTDTQYF	TGTGCCAGCAGCCACTATTTGGCTAGCACAGATACGCAGTATTTT
TRBV21-1	.	TRBJ2-7	.	CASSKQDGEYEQYF	TGTGCCAGCAGCAAACAGGACGGGGAATACGAGCAGTACTTC
TRBV2	once	TRBJ1-5	TRBD1	CASSDGTGSGQPQHF	TGTGCCAGCAGTGACGGGACAGGGAGTGGTCAGCCCCAGCATTTT
TRBV27	.	TRBJ2-6	.	CASSSIRGSGANVLTF	TGTGCCAGCAGTTCTATTCGGGGTTCTGGGGCCAACGTCCTGACTTTC
TRBV6-1	.	TRBJ2-7	.	CASREPPYEQYF	TGTGCCAGCAGAGAACCTCCCTACGAGCAGTACTTC
TRBV7-9	.	TRBJ1-1	TRBD1	CASTGQVEAFF	TGTGCCAGCACCGGACAGGTTGAAGCTTTCTTT
TRBV28	.	TRBJ2-1	TRBD2	CASHSAGGPSWAVNEQFF	TGTGCCAGCCACTCAGCGGGAGGGCCCTCTTGGGCTGTCAATGAGCAGTTCTTC
TRBV30	.	TRBJ1-1	TRBD1	CAWTQGARKAFF	TGTGCCTGGACCCAGGGGGCGCGAAAAGCTTTCTTT
TRBV4-2	.	TRBJ2-6	.	CASSLQSRANVLTF	TGTGCCAGCAGCTTACAAAGTCGGGCCAACGTCCTGACTTTC
TRBV25-1	.	TRBJ2-5	TRBD1	CASSDTTEMGQERTQYF	TGTGCCAGCAGTGACACCACAGAAATGGGACAGGAGAGGACCCAGTACTTC
TRBV2	.	TRBJ1-3	.	CASDGWSSGNTIYF	TGTGCCAGCGACGGGTGGAGCTCTGGAAACACCATATATTTT
TRBV15	.	TRBJ1-4	.	CATSHPGVNEKLFF	TGTGCCACCAGCCATCCGGGGGTGAATGAAAAACTGTTTTTT
TRBV30	.	TRBJ2-1	TRBD2	CAWSPPWTSGDYNEQFF	TGTGCCTGGAGTCCCCCCTGGACTAGCGGGGATTACAATGAGCAGTTCTTC